This TCR beta chain was found in a study of blood T cell repertoires in COVID-19. The data were produced by immunoSEQ multiplex PCR, yet TCRdb's version contains in-frame clones alone and is incomplete. The sample includes about 170,000 clones, just under 95% of them seen just once. CDR1 is SGDLS and CDR2 is YYNGEE in the germline V gene. Trimming took 0 bases from V and 10 from J; bases not matched to a gene: 5. The CDR3 has 14 residues. The rearrangement uses TRBV9 and TRBJ2-1, with TRBD1 matching over 9 bases. The receptor's source is a woman in her fifties or sixties with acute or convalescent COVID-19. The sequencing sample was made of peripheral blood. The CDR3 coding sequence is TGTGCCAGCAGCGTAGAGGGACAGGGTAACGAGCAGTTCTTC. Residues: CASSVEGQGNEQFF. Complete variable domain (other parts from reference TRBV9 and TRBJ2-1): DSGVTQTPKHLITATGQRVTLRCSPRSGDLSVYWYQQSLDQGLQFLIQYYNGEERAKGNILERFSAQQFPDLHSELNLSSLELGDSALYFCASSVEGQGNEQFFGPGTRLTVL.